This entry features one T cell receptor (beta chain) sequence. Assay used: immunoSEQ multiplex PCR; TCRdb lists only in-frame clones, some missing. This sample carries about 57,000 clones, less than 95% of them seen once, and the ten largest clones take about 3.8%. The data stem from a study of T cell changes during pregnancy in multiple sclerosis. The germline CDR1 and CDR2 sequences are SEHNR and FQNEAQ (reference sequence). This CDR3 contains 16 residues. The ends lost 5 bases at V and 5 bases at J; junction bases unmatched: 7. The receptor's source is a female donor in good health, enrolled as a control in a pregnancy study. Sequenced material: peripheral blood, taken after pregnancy. J is TRBJ2-1 and V is TRBV7-9, with 12 bases aligning to TRBD2. The CDR3 sequence is CASSLGLAGINNEQFF. CDR3 coding DNA: TGTGCCAGCAGCCTAGGACTAGCGGGGATAAACAATGAGCAGTTCTTC.